This entry is about one TCR beta chain. Its antigen remains unidentified. With 0 bases removed from V and 2 bases from J, the gap between germline ends came to 11 bases. Germline V gene data show CDR1 as DFQATT and CDR2 as SNEGSKA (reference sequence). The length of the CDR3 is 14 residues. This sample stems from a study of vaccination and CD4 T cells after COVID-19. Study details: Six men and four women formed the convalescents, two being Hispanic.

As to treatment: approximately 10-day PBMC culture with coronavirus spike peptide pools or control peptides (ViraFEST assay). The unexposed donor gave CD4+ T cells before the COVID-19 pandemic (2011-2018). With about 9 days of culture completed, CD4+ T cells were isolated by negative selection. Study-wide findings and caveats: Vaccine-specific clones numbering 304 of 307 showed spike mono-reactivity in convalescent patients.

The Oncomine TCR Beta short-read assay generated sequence data from the DNA of cultured CD4+ T cells. Researchers extracted genomic DNA from CD4+ T cells that had been cultured. TCRdb independently ran MiXCR on the PCR reads; one entry per CDR3 protein. This table has 9,500 or so distinct CDR3 sequences, roughly 31% appearing once. The chain combines TRBV20-1 with TRBJ2-7, with D tentatively TRBD1 (5 bases). Material for sequencing was CD4+ T cells from blood, cultured in vitro. The receptor was isolated from a human donor in good health. CDR3 protein: CSARDSVRAYEQYF. In nucleotides, the CDR3 is TGCAGTGCTAGAGATTCCGTCAGGGCCTACGAGCAGTACTTC.